What follows is one TCR beta chain and its context. This sample is part of a study of T cells after yellow fever vaccination. TCRdb reprocessed the 5' RACE reads with MiXCR, giving one entry per CDR3 protein. The table lists 250,000 or so distinct CDR3 sequences, 3.6% of them singletons. This sample comprised PBMCs, obtained 15 days after the yellow fever booster vaccination. This clonotype was obtained from a man aged 18 to 30 who received the YFV17D yellow fever vaccine.

CDR3 sequence (DNA): TGCAGCGTTAGTTGGCGACGGGAGACCCAGTACTTC. It codes for CSVSWRRETQYF. The gene calls are TRBV29-1 and TRBJ2-5; no definite D call. V was cut by 5 bases and J by 5 bases, with 12 bases left in between. This CDR3 spans 12 amino acids. In germline, CDR1 is SQVTM, CDR2 ANQGSEA.